Below, 13 T cell receptor beta chains from the same sample are listed, as sequenced in a study of blood T cell repertoires in COVID-19. Method: immunoSEQ multiplex PCR; TCRdb's copy keeps in-frame clones and lacks some. The sample comprises over 200,000 clones, approximately 91% of which are singletons, and approximately 2.6% rests with the top ten. Material for sequencing was peripheral blood. The origin of the receptors is a woman between 55 and 75 years old with acute or convalescent COVID-19.

The rearrangement joins TRBV6-2 or TRBV6-3 to TRBJ2-7, with no clear D. This CDR3 comprises 13 residues. The germline V gene encodes CDR1 MNHEY and CDR2 SVGEGT. Trimming took off 2 bases at V and 3 bases at J, with 8 bases between the two ends. The CDR3 loop reads CASSYAAFYEQYF. For the CDR3, the DNA is TGTGCCAGCAGTTACGCGGCCTTCTACGAGCAGTACTTC.

This clone was seen just once. The genes are TRBV5-5 and TRBJ1-3, with D tentatively TRBD1 (5 bases). The CDR3 totals 14 residues. Trimming cost V 3 bases and J 2 bases, with 9 bases left between them. CDR1 and CDR2 (germline): SGHKS, YYEKEE (reference sequence). This CDR3 reads CASSSTGAGNTIYF. CDR3 nucleotide sequence: TGTGCCAGCAGCTCAACAGGCGCTGGAAACACCATATATTTT.

The chain uses TRBV19 and TRBJ1-3; 7 nucleotides align to TRBD1. V lost 7 bases to trimming and J lost 5 bases; unmatched junction nucleotides: 8. CDR3 size: 14 residues. Germline V gives CDR1 LNHDA, CDR2 SQIVND (reference sequence). The CDR3 DNA sequence: TGTGCCAGTACCATTGGGACAGTAAGAAACACCATATATTTT. It codes for CASTIGTVRNTIYF.

V usage is TRBV6-1 and J usage is TRBJ1-1; maybe TRBD1 (5 bases). CDR1 and CDR2 (germline): MNHNS, SASEGT. This CDR3 is built from 15 residues. Trimming cost V 2 bases and J 4 bases, with 14 bases left between them. The CDR3 loop is CASSERGRVGTEAFF. In nucleotides, the CDR3 is TGTGCCAGCAGTGAAAGGGGCAGGGTGGGCACTGAAGCTTTCTTT.

This clone has just one count. V and J are TRBV7-2 and TRBJ2-7; D gene uncertain. V was clipped by 1 base and J by 3 bases, with 7 bases between them. This CDR3 region has 13 residues. Germline loops: CDR1 SGHTA, CDR2 FQGNSA. The CDR3 loop is CASSLGGGYEQYF. CDR3 coding DNA: TGTGCCAGCAGCTTAGGTGGCGGCTACGAGCAGTACTTC.

The gene calls are TRBV28 and TRBJ2-7; weak D call: TRBD2 (5 bases). The CDR3 is 12 residues long. Germline-derived CDR1 and CDR2 are MDHEN and SYDVKM. V was pared by 3 bases and J by 7 bases, with 10 bases between. CDR3 in amino acids: CASSLRVGEQYF. The CDR3 coding sequence is TGTGCCAGCAGTTTGAGGGTTGGGGAGCAGTACTTC.

The count of this clone is one. The V gene is TRBV29-1, the J gene TRBJ1-6; D possibly corresponds to TRBD1 (5 bases). The CDR3 covers 15 residues. Trimming shortened V by 3 bases and J by 0 bases, and 9 bases separated the two germline ends. Germline assignment: CDR1 SQVTM and CDR2 ANQGSEA. The CDR3 is CSVDRGSSYNSPLHF. The CDR3 nucleotides read TGCAGCGTTGATAGGGGTAGCTCCTATAATTCACCCCTCCACTTT.

The chain combines TRBV19 with TRBJ2-1; TRBD2 aligns across 8 bases. The trim removed 7 bases at V and 6 bases at J, leaving 11 bases unmatched. Germline lookup yields CDR1 LNHDA and CDR2 SQIVND (reference sequence). The CDR3 consists of 15 residues. The CDR3 loop is CASTSSGTRVNEQFF. The CDR3 DNA sequence: TGTGCCAGTACTTCCTCCGGGACTAGAGTCAATGAGCAGTTCTTC.

The rearrangement joins TRBV19 to TRBJ2-1; the match to TRBD2 covers 9 bases. This CDR3 is 16 amino acids long. Germline CDR1 LNHDA, CDR2 SQIVND (reference sequence). V shed 3 bases, J shed 7 bases, and the junction held 10 bases outside the gene matches. In DNA, the CDR3 is TGTGCCAGTAGTATCTGGAGTAGCGGGAGCCAAAATGAGCAGTTCTTC. This translates into CASSIWSSGSQNEQFF.

The rearrangement links TRBV4-2 to TRBJ2-3, with TRBD2 matching 9 bases. Per germline, CDR1 LGHNA and CDR2 YNFKEQ. Losses at the gene ends were 0 bases for V and 6 bases for J; bases not matched to a gene: 10. The CDR3 contains 17 residues. DNA of the CDR3: TGTGCCAGCAGCCAAGAGGGACGCGGGGGGGAAGGGGATACGCAGTATTTT. Translated: CASSQEGRGGEGDTQYF.

The V and J genes are TRBV27 and TRBJ1-5; a weak D match, TRBD1 (5 bases). The CDR3 extends over 15 amino acids. V lost 5 bases, J lost 3 bases, and 14 bases lay in between. Germline V gene sequence: CDR1 MNHEY, CDR2 SMNVEV (reference sequence). The CDR3 DNA reads as TGTGCCAGCAGTACTCGCGGGGGGACCAATCAGCCCCAGCATTTT. The encoded protein is CASSTRGGTNQPQHF.

The chain joins TRBV28 to TRBJ1-1, with D tentatively TRBD1 (5 bases). Germline values: CDR1 MDHEN, CDR2 SYDVKM. Trimming took 3 bases from V and 4 from J, leaving 15 bases between them. The CDR3 has 15 residues. This CDR3 is CASSLGGRKVTEAFF. As DNA, the CDR3 is TGTGCCAGCAGTTTGGGGGGACGCAAGGTCACTGAAGCTTTCTTT.

The genes are TRBV3-1 (or the pseudogene TRBV3-2) and TRBJ2-6; 13 bases are shared with TRBD2. CDR3 length equals 21 residues. V shed 4 bases, J shed 1 base, and the junction held 13 bases outside the gene matches. Germline V lookup: CDR1 LGHDT, CDR2 YNNKEL (reference sequence). CDR3 nucleotide sequence: TGTGCCAGCAGCCCGCGAGCGCCAGGACTAGCGGGGGAGTCTGGGGCCAACGTCCTGACTTTC. Residues: CASSPRAPGLAGESGANVLTF.